The 18 T cell receptor beta chains reported below all come from one sample, sequenced in a study of cytotoxic CD8 clonotypes in ibrutinib-treated CLL. TCRdb keeps only in-frame clones here, not all; method: immunoSEQ multiplex PCR. The sample consists of tens of thousands of clones, around 83% of them appearing once. Sequencing used PBMCs, obtained before ibrutinib treatment. The source of these receptors is a human donor with chronic lymphocytic leukemia.

The chain has TRBV7-9 and TRBJ2-2; D remains unclear. This CDR3 region has 16 residues. Deletions cut 5 bases from V and 0 bases from J, with 13 bases between. CDR1 SEHNR and CDR2 FQNEAQ come from the germline V gene (reference sequence). CDR3 sequence (DNA): TGTGCCAGCAGCCCGCCGGTGGCCGCGAACACCGGGGAGCTGTTTTTT. Translating gives CASSPPVAANTGELFF.

CDR3 in amino acids: CASSFEGLRETQYF. DNA for the CDR3: TGTGCCAGCAGCTTTGAGGGGTTGAGGGAGACCCAGTACTTC. This chain connects TRBV7-8 to TRBJ2-5, with D tentatively TRBD1 or TRBD2 (5 bases each). The CDR3 has 14 amino acids. Germline V CDR1 and CDR2: SGHVS, FQNEAQ. The V end lost 3 bases, the J end lost 5 bases, and 13 bases lay between the germline ends.

The genes are TRBV9 and TRBJ1-2; 10 nucleotides line up with TRBD1. Germline CDR1 SGDLS, CDR2 YYNGEE. The V gene end was trimmed by 3 bases and the J gene end by 8 bases; junction bases not matched to a gene: 10. The CDR3 length is 15 residues. Written as DNA, the CDR3 is TGTGCCAGCAGCGCCCACGCGACAGGGGGCTACGGCTACACCTTC. Translating gives CASSAHATGGYGYTF. Drawing the rest from reference TRBV9 and TRBJ1-2, the complete variable domain is DSGVTQTPKHLITATGQRVTLRCSPRSGDLSVYWYQQSLDQGLQFLIQYYNGEERAKGNILERFSAQQFPDLHSELNLSSLELGDSALYFCASSAHATGGYGYTFGSGTRLTVV.

This clone was counted once. V is TRBV5-5 and J is TRBJ2-5, with 15 bases identical to TRBD2. V trimming: 4 bases; J trimming: 4 bases; junction bases outside the gene matches: 5. Germline V lookup: CDR1 SGHKS, CDR2 YYEKEE (reference sequence). CDR3 length equals 16 residues. Written as DNA, the CDR3 is TGTGCCAGCAGCACCCTGGGACTAGCGGGAGGAGAGACCCAGTACTTC. It yields the protein CASSTLGLAGGETQYF.

This chain joins TRBV7-9 and TRBJ2-1; TRBD2 agrees at 7 bases. Germline-derived CDR1 and CDR2 are SEHNR and FQNEAQ (reference sequence). The J segment lost 0 bases and the V segment lost 6 bases, leaving 11 bases of the junction unmatched. The CDR3 loop spans 17 amino acids. The DNA for the CDR3 is TGTGCCAGCAGGCATACTAGCGCCAAGAGCTCCTACAATGAGCAGTTCTTC. Protein product: CASRHTSAKSSYNEQFF.

This chain joins TRBV4-1 and TRBJ2-3; D may match TRBD1 or TRBD2 (5 bases each). This CDR3 region has 16 residues. The V end lost 1 base, the J end lost 1 base, and 12 bases lay between the germline ends. Germline V gene data show CDR1 as MGHRA and CDR2 as YSYEKL. The CDR3 bases are TGCGCCAGCAGCCAAGCCGGCGTGGGGGGCACAGATACGCAGTATTTT. It encodes CASSQAGVGGTDTQYF.

The rearrangement joins TRBV27 to TRBJ2-3; TRBD2 matches 11 bases. The length of the CDR3 is 14 residues. Trimming cost V 4 bases and J 3 bases; bases outside gene matches: 0. Germline V gene lookup returns CDR1 MNHEY and CDR2 SMNVEV (reference sequence). CDR3 residues: CASSWTSGTDTQYF. CDR3 DNA sequence: TGTGCCAGCAGTTGGACTAGCGGGACAGATACGCAGTATTTT.

The rearrangement links TRBV11-3 to TRBJ2-7; perhaps TRBD2 as D (5 bases). The germline V and J ends were trimmed by 1 base and 3 bases, with 13 bases remaining between them. The germline V gene encodes CDR1 SGHNT and CDR2 YENEEA. The CDR3 sequence is 15 residues long. For the CDR3, the DNA is TGTGCCAGCAGCTTAGGCCCTAGCCCCCTCTACGAGCAGTACTTC. Its translation: CASSLGPSPLYEQYF.

The chain links TRBV15 to TRBJ1-2; no definite D call. The V end was cut by 0 bases, the J end by 4 bases, with 9 bases between. Germline loops: CDR1 LNHNV, CDR2 YYDKDF (reference sequence). The CDR3 consists of 14 residues. The CDR3 loop reads CATSREAGGYGYTF. CDR3 sequence (DNA): TGTGCCACCAGCAGAGAAGCAGGTGGCTATGGCTACACCTTC.

This chain connects TRBV28 to TRBJ1-2; D may be TRBD1 (5 bases). Deletions cut 7 bases from V and 6 bases from J, with 12 bases between. The length of the CDR3 is 12 residues. Germline V gene lookup returns CDR1 MDHEN and CDR2 SYDVKM. The CDR3 DNA reads TGTGCCAGCACCTTGGGAGGGGATGGCTACACCTTC. Translation: CASTLGGDGYTF.

The chain employs TRBV6-5 and TRBJ2-1; D unresolved. V gave up 6 bases and J gave up 7 bases, with 7 bases separating them. The CDR3 runs to 11 residues. Germline CDR1 reads MNHEY; CDR2 reads SVGAGI. The CDR3 DNA reads as TGTGCCAGCAGGGTACTGAATGAGCAGTTCTTC. Translated, it gives CASRVLNEQFF.

This clone appeared a few times. The rearrangement joins TRBV5-1 to TRBJ2-7; 7 bases are shared with TRBD2. CDR1 and CDR2 from the germline V gene are SGHRS and YFSETQ. The V segment lost 4 bases and the J segment 5 bases; nucleotides outside the gene matches: 9. The CDR3 totals 14 residues. The CDR3 sequence is CASSPREGRDEQYF. The CDR3 DNA reads as TGCGCCAGCAGCCCGAGGGAGGGGAGGGACGAGCAGTACTTC. Filled out from reference TRBV5-1 and TRBJ2-7, the complete variable domain reads KAGVTQTPRYLIKTRGQQVTLSCSPISGHRSVSWYQQTPGQGLQFLFEYFSETQRNKGNFPGRFSGRQFSNSRSEMNVSTLELGDSALYLCASSPREGRDEQYFGPGTRLTVT.

The J gene is TRBJ2-7, the V gene TRBV15; 15 bases agree with TRBD2. The germline V gene encodes CDR1 LNHNV and CDR2 YYDKDF (reference sequence). This CDR3 spans 19 amino acids. Trimming cost V 5 bases and J 0 bases; bases outside gene matches: 11. CDR3 coding DNA: TGTGCCACCAGCGGGCGACCGGGACTAGCGGGAGGCACCTCCTACGAGCAGTACTTC. It yields the protein CATSGRPGLAGGTSYEQYF.

This clone occurred a few times. V gene TRBV6-6 combines with J gene TRBJ2-7; a possible D gene is TRBD2 (6 bases). Germline V CDR1 and CDR2: MNHNY, SVGAGI (reference sequence). Between the trimmed V and J ends, which lost 0 bases and 7 bases, there was a span of 7 bases. The CDR3 covers 12 residues. CDR3: CASSYSLAEQYF. In DNA form, the CDR3 reads TGTGCCAGCAGTTACTCCCTAGCGGAGCAGTACTTC.

The chain uses TRBV28 and TRBJ2-7; D is undetermined. Germline V gene lookup returns CDR1 MDHEN and CDR2 SYDVKM. The CDR3 totals 15 residues. V lost 7 bases and J 1 base, leaving 17 bases between the germline ends. The CDR3 region is CASKGVITVSYEQYF. The CDR3 nucleotides are TGTGCCAGCAAGGGCGTAATTACAGTTTCCTACGAGCAGTACTTC.

CDR3 protein: CASSLVTGELFF. The CDR3, as DNA: TGTGCCAGCAGCTTAGTGACCGGGGAGCTGTTTTTT. The chain links TRBV7-9 to TRBJ2-2; no firm D call. The germline V gene has CDR1 SEHNR and CDR2 FQNEAQ (reference sequence). There are 12 residues in the CDR3. V lost 1 base to trimming and J lost 5 bases, with 2 bases between them.

The V and J genes are TRBV21-1 and TRBJ1-2. TRBV21-1 constitutes a pseudogene. CDR3 length equals 15 residues. The CDR3 bases are TGTGCCAGCAGCAAAGCTGAGGGGAGGGGCTATGGCTACACCTTC. Amino acid sequence: CASSKAEGRGYGYTF.

The V call is TRBV2, the J call TRBJ1-2; no reliable D call. CDR1 is SNHLY, CDR2 FYNNEI, per germline. This CDR3 spans 12 amino acids. V was pared by 4 bases and J by 7 bases, with 10 bases between. The DNA of the CDR3 is TGTGCCAGCAGTGCCGGCGGGGTTGGCTACACCTTC. It codes for CASSAGGVGYTF. The whole variable domain, filled in from reference TRBV2 and TRBJ1-2, reads EPEVTQTPSHQVTQMGQEVILRCVPISNHLYFYWYRQILGQKVEFLVSFYNNEISEKSEIFDDQFSVERPDGSNFTLKIRSTKLEDSAMYFCASSAGGVGYTFGSGTRLTVV.